The present TCR beta chain was sequenced within a study of blood T cell repertoires in COVID-19. Study-level background: Italy, Spain and the United States were the sources of the convalescent and acute COVID-19 samples. PBMCs, B-cell-depleted T cells, or T cells were the source of the cDNA or gDNA that made up the material.

Sequencing used immunoSEQ multiplex PCR; TCRdb keeps in-frame clones, though not all of them. The sample holds approximately 140,000 clones, approximately 90% seen once. V was shortened by 3 bases and J by 7 bases, with 13 bases between the two germline ends. Germline V gene lookup returns CDR1 SQVTM and CDR2 ANQGSEA. CDR3 size: 13 residues. The TCR sequence derives from a woman in her forties with acute or convalescent COVID-19. The chain links TRBV29-1 to TRBJ2-1; maybe TRBD1 (5 bases). The sequenced material came from peripheral blood. The chain's CDR3 is CSVDSRAINEQFF. In DNA, the CDR3 is TGCAGCGTTGATTCCAGGGCAATAAATGAGCAGTTCTTC.